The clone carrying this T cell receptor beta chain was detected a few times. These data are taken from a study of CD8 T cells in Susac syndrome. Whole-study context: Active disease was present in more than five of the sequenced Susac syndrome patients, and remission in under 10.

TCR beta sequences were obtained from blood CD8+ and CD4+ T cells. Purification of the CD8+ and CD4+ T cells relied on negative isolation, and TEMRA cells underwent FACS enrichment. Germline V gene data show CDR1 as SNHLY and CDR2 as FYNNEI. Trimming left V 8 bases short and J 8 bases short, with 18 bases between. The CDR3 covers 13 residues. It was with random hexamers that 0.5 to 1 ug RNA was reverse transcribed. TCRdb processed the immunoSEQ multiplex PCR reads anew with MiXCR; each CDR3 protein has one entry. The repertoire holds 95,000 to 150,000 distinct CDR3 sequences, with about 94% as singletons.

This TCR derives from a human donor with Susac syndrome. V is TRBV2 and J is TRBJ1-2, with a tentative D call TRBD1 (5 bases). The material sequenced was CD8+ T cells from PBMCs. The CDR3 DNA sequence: TGTGCCAGCTCCGGGACGGACGTCTGGGGCTACACCTTC. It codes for CASSGTDVWGYTF.